This paragraph reports one T cell receptor beta chain. Its antigen is still unknown. After removal of 3 bases from V and 0 bases from J, the junction contained 14 bases not matched to a gene. Germline CDR1 is LNHNV and CDR2 is YYDKDF (reference sequence). This CDR3 contains 20 residues. The source of the sample is a study of chemoradiotherapy in HPV16-positive cancers. Study-wide findings and caveats: HPV-responsive T-cell expansion during chemoradiotherapy was linked to improved recurrence-free survival in HPV16-positive patients.

TCRdb's copy holds only in-frame clones and misses some; the assay was immunoSEQ multiplex PCR. Altogether more than 1,500 clones are present, over 65% being singletons, with the ten largest covering about an eighth. The rearrangement links TRBV15 to TRBJ1-6, with 7 bases lining up with TRBD1. This receptor was taken from a human donor with HPV-associated anogenital cancer. This specimen consisted of tumor tissue, obtained from a patient who underwent chemoradiotherapy. CDR3 loop: CATSRQGVDGTSSYNSPLHF. CDR3 nucleotides: TGTGCCACCAGCAGGCAGGGGGTTGACGGTACAAGCTCCTATAATTCACCCCTCCACTTT.